These T cell receptor beta chains were read from a single sample in a study of shared clonotypes between healthy human individuals. Only in-frame clones appear in the TCRdb table, and some are missing; sequencing was by immunoSEQ multiplex PCR. Counted here are about 2 million clones, around 95% occurring once; the ten biggest clones make up 0.1% to 0.15%. Sequenced sample: naive CD4+ T cells sorted from blood. The receptors come from a man younger than 35 in good health. The CDR3 runs from the conserved cysteine through the conserved F or W. The D gene is left open where the match is weak. Clone size is stated in some rows and not others, as once, few, many or a class when expanded.

V gene	D gene	J gene	clone size	CDR3 protein	CDR3 DNA
TRBV5-1	.	TRBJ2-1	.	CASSLQDPGSNEQFF	TGCGCCAGCAGCTTGCAGGACCCAGGTTCCAATGAGCAGTTCTTC
TRBV5-1	.	TRBJ1-1	.	CASRDLEGAKKTFF	TGCGCCAGCCGGGACCTCGAAGGGGCCAAAAAAACTTTCTTT
TRBV5-1	.	TRBJ2-7	.	CASSLTGYFYEQYF	TGCGCCAGCAGCTTGACAGGGTACTTCTACGAGCAGTACTTC
TRBV7-3	TRBD1	TRBJ2-2	once	CASSLTGGATGELFF	TGTGCCAGCAGCTTGACAGGGGGCGCGACCGGGGAGCTGTTTTTT
TRBV2	.	TRBJ1-4	.	CAGRRDIASPLFF	TGTGCCGGTCGAAGGGATATAGCAAGTCCGCTGTTTTTT
TRBV10-2	.	TRBJ2-1	many	CASSDLGAATYNEQFF	TGCGCCAGCAGTGATCTCGGGGCGGCTACCTACAATGAGCAGTTCTTC
TRBV10-3	.	TRBJ1-5	.	CAISETGGINQPQHF	TGTGCCATCAGTGAAACGGGGGGAATCAATCAGCCCCAGCATTTT
TRBV6-5	TRBD1	TRBJ1-4	.	CASRTGGLGKLFF	TGTGCCAGCAGGACAGGGGGCCTTGGAAAACTGTTTTTT
TRBV5-1	TRBD2	TRBJ2-5	.	CASSTATSGGAKTQYF	TGCGCCAGCAGCACCGCGACTAGCGGGGGGGCGAAGACCCAGTACTTC
TRBV30	.	TRBJ2-1	.	CAWTLRFSNEQFF	TGTGCCTGGACCCTGAGGTTCTCGAATGAGCAGTTCTTC
TRBV10-3	TRBD1	TRBJ2-7	.	CAISELAGGYEQYF	TGTGCCATCAGTGAGTTAGCAGGGGGATACGAGCAGTACTTC
TRBV6-1	.	TRBJ1-1	.	CASTPPGAIDEAFF	TGTGCCAGCACCCCTCCAGGGGCGATAGATGAAGCTTTCTTT
TRBV13	.	TRBJ2-3	.	CASSYRGQRVTDTQYF	TGTGCCAGCAGCTACCGCGGACAGAGGGTCACAGATACGCAGTATTTT
TRBV5-1	.	TRBJ2-2	.	CASSDGGGTGELFF	TGCGCCAGCAGCGACGGAGGTGGGACCGGGGAGCTGTTTTTT
TRBV2	.	TRBJ1-2	.	CASATNGSGGYTF	TGTGCCAGCGCGACCAATGGGTCCGGCGGCTACACCTTC
TRBV4-2	TRBD1	TRBJ1-6	.	CASSQESDRTYNSPLHF	TGTGCCAGCAGCCAAGAGTCGGACAGGACCTATAATTCACCCCTCCACTTT
TRBV5-1	TRBD1	TRBJ2-7	.	CASSPGTGGTYEQYF	TGCGCCAGCAGCCCCGGGACAGGGGGGACCTACGAGCAGTACTTC
TRBV7-9	.	TRBJ2-1	.	CASSFGHLNEQFF	TGTGCCAGCAGCTTCGGACACCTCAATGAGCAGTTCTTC
TRBV11-3	.	TRBJ1-3	.	CASSLKAERNTIYF	TGTGCCAGCAGCCTAAAGGCAGAACGAAACACCATATATTTT
TRBV10-1	.	TRBJ2-7	.	CASSSGDFRGQYF	TGCGCCAGCAGTTCCGGGGACTTTAGAGGGCAGTACTTC
TRBV6-6	TRBD1	TRBJ1-5	.	CASTQGSALNPQHF	TGTGCCAGCACACAGGGGAGCGCCCTCAATCCCCAGCATTTT
TRBV18	.	TRBJ2-5	few	CASSPPKGSSEQYF	TGTGCCAGCTCACCACCGAAGGGCAGCTCGGAGCAGTACTTC
TRBV28	.	TRBJ2-7	.	CASFAGRTSYEQYF	TGTGCCAGCTTTGCCGGCAGGACCTCCTACGAGCAGTACTTC